This T cell receptor beta chain was captured in a study of regulatory T cells in long-lasting Graves disease. Study information: Antithyroid drugs had been given to newly diagnosed Graves' patients for under 3 months.

Study-wide results and caveats: Persistent Graves' patients showed reduced TCR diversity versus newly diagnosed patients. Authors noted too few samples as a limitation.

Arm-PCR of CDR3 regions and iRepertoire HTBI primers were the basis on which TCR beta libraries were built. TCRdb recomputed calls from the multiplex PCR reads with MiXCR, one row per CDR3 protein. The sample shows 300,000 to 400,000 distinct CDR3 sequences, 15% of them seen only once. This clonotype occurred a few times. What it binds is not known. The CDR3 runs 12 residues. Between the trimmed V and J ends, which lost 5 bases and 4 bases, there was a span of 9 bases. Germline-derived CDR1 and CDR2 are MRHNA and SNTAGT. As to time point: newly diagnosed GD, antithyroid drugs for less than 3 months. PBMC RNA served as the TCR library source.

Specimen: peripheral blood mononuclear cells (PBMCs), collected at new diagnosis, from a patient treated with antithyroid drugs. The V gene is TRBV6-4, the J gene TRBJ2-7, with a tentative D call TRBD2 (5 bases). The origin of this receptor is a female donor with Graves disease. The CDR3 DNA follows: TGTGCCAGCAGTTATCGAGGGTACGAGCAGTACTTC. Amino acids: CASSYRGYEQYF.